This T cell receptor (beta chain) was identified in a study of CD8 T cells in ankylosing spondylitis. General observations from the study: Seemingly distinctive of ankylosing spondylitis blood was a TCR beta motif formed by eight highly homologous variants. There was reportedly significant enrichment of clones that were disease-linked in matched ankylosing spondylitis synovial fluid. Prior work had noted some motif variants in reactive arthritis blood and synovial fluid.

Trimming took off 3 bases at V and 0 bases at J, with 14 bases between the two ends. This CDR3 region has 16 residues. CDR1 and CDR2 from the germline V gene are SNHLY and FYNNEI. In its sample, this clonotype was seen a few times. Its antigen remains unknown. Quantitative 5'-RACE with molecular barcodes was used to make the TCR beta libraries. TCRdb reprocessed the 5' RACE reads via MiXCR and lists one record per CDR3 protein. Of fewer than 250,000 distinct CDR3 sequences listed, over 9.5% are singletons. V and J are TRBV2 and TRBJ1-2, with D tentatively TRBD1 (6 bases). This TCR was sampled from a male donor with ankylosing spondylitis or in good health (not recorded which). What was sequenced was blood, either unsorted or a sorted T cell fraction (not recorded which). CDR3 sequence reads: CASSEVGGRPNYGYTF. The CDR3 DNA sequence: TGTGCCAGCAGTGAGGTCGGGGGCAGGCCTAACTATGGCTACACCTTC. The entire variable domain, with the rest obtained from reference TRBV2 and TRBJ1-2, is as follows: EPEVTQTPSHQVTQMGQEVILRCVPISNHLYFYWYRQILGQKVEFLVSFYNNEISEKSEIFDDQFSVERPDGSNFTLKIRSTKLEDSAMYFCASSEVGGRPNYGYTFGSGTRLTVV.